This T cell receptor (beta chain) was sequenced for a study of beta chain features in type 1 diabetes. Study results and limitations: Fewer insertions but more deletions were seen at VDJ junctions in type 1 diabetes patients.

For this clone: Its antigen remains unknown.

Since all of the isolated RNA was reverse transcribed, expressed TCRB transcripts were what got sequenced. Some 1 million reads, on average, were obtained from stem cell-like memory T cell samples. The protocol was immunoSEQ multiplex PCR, while the TCRdb copy is restricted to in-frame clones and leaves out a portion. The repertoire holds around 44,000 clones, with roughly 45% as singletons. V lost 6 bases and J lost 0, with 9 bases in between. Germline loops: CDR1 ENHRY, CDR2 SYGVKD. This CDR3 region has 14 residues. Sequencing was done on a sample of stem cell memory CD4+ T cells from blood. This sequence joins TRBV10-3 and TRBJ1-3; perhaps TRBD1 as D (6 bases). The source of this sequence is a woman aged 30 to 39 in good health. For the CDR3, the DNA is TGTGCCATCAGCGACAGGATCTCTGGAAACACCATATATTTT. This codes for CAISDRISGNTIYF.